The rows below give T cell receptor beta chains drawn from one sample of a study of Tregs in tolerant kidney transplant recipients. Data came from immunoSEQ multiplex PCR; TCRdb stores just in-frame clones and leaves some out. Of around 11,000 clones listed, approximately 89% were seen once; the top ten hold about 6%. No antigen is known for these receptors. Sequenced here: Tregs from blood cultured with allogeneic cells, sampled before the transplant. The receptors come from a human patient who received a combined kidney and bone marrow transplant. The CDR3 runs from the conserved cysteine through the conserved F or W. A D gene is named only where the DNA matches it firmly. The size of a clone is reported for some rows only, either as once, few or many, or as a class for expanded clones.

>TRBJ2-7|TRBD1|TRBV6-6|NA
CASSRGTGAYEQYF
TGTGCCAGCAGCCGAGGGACAGGGGCCTACGAGCAGTACTTC
>TRBJ1-6|TRBD1|TRBV5-1|NA
CASSLSGQNNSPLHF
TGCGCCAGCAGCTTGTCGGGACAGAATAATTCACCCCTCCACTTT
>TRBJ1-2|NA|TRBV7-9|NA
CASSLVPVGYGYTF
TGTGCCAGCAGCTTAGTCCCGGTTGGCTATGGCTACACCTTC
>TRBJ1-4|NA|TRBV30|NA
CAWNREGGEKLFF
TGTGCCTGGAACAGGGAAGGTGGGGAAAAACTGTTTTTT
>TRBJ2-3|NA|TRBV2|once
CASKWLAASTDTQYF
TGTGCCAGCAAATGGCTAGCAGCTAGCACAGATACGCAGTATTTT
>TRBJ1-5|NA|TRBV5-1|NA
CASSLAGRNQPQHF
TGCGCCAGCAGCTTGGCGGGGCGCAATCAGCCCCAGCATTTT
>TRBJ2-5|NA|TRBV30|NA
CAWTGQETQYF
TGTGCCTGGACGGGTCAAGAGACCCAGTACTTC
>TRBJ1-1|NA|TRBV9|NA
CASSVEGGADTEAFF
TGTGCCAGCAGCGTAGAAGGAGGGGCGGACACTGAAGCTTTCTTT
>TRBJ1-5|NA|TRBV5-4|few
CASSLWGNQPQHF
TGTGCCAGCAGCTTGTGGGGGAATCAGCCCCAGCATTTT
>TRBJ2-2|NA|TRBV15|NA
CATSRGTGESGELFF
TGTGCCACCAGCAGAGGGACCGGGGAGTCCGGGGAGCTGTTTTTT
>TRBJ1-2|NA|TRBV18|NA
CASSPEVTGFGGYTF
TGTGCCAGCTCACCAGAGGTCACGGGGTTTGGTGGCTACACCTTC
>TRBJ1-4|NA|TRBV28|NA
CASSGGSPREKLFF
TGTGCCAGCAGTGGTGGATCCCCTCGTGAAAAACTGTTTTTT
>TRBJ2-2|TRBD1|TRBV5-1|NA
CASRGQGSGTGELFF
TGCGCCAGCCGCGGACAGGGGTCAGGCACCGGGGAGCTGTTTTTT
>TRBJ2-2|NA|TRBV25-1|NA
CASSGWGKSGELFF
TGTGCCAGCAGTGGATGGGGGAAATCCGGGGAGCTGTTTTTT
>TRBJ2-3|TRBD2|TRBV6-5|NA
CASSYGGGTQYF
TGTGCCAGCAGTTACGGGGGGGGTACGCAGTATTTT
>TRBJ1-2|NA|TRBV4-2|NA
CASSVQRRGRGADGYTF
TGTGCCAGCAGCGTTCAAAGAAGGGGTCGGGGGGCCGATGGCTACACCTTC
>TRBJ2-3|NA|TRBV13|NA
CASSLENRVATDTQYF
TGTGCCAGCAGCTTAGAGAACAGGGTTGCGACAGATACGCAGTATTTT
>TRBJ2-3|TRBD1|TRBV12-5|NA
CASGLGQGAVDTQYF
TGTGCTAGTGGTTTGGGACAGGGGGCGGTGGATACGCAGTATTTT
>TRBJ2-1|NA|TRBV21-1|NA
CAPSAQGQANNEQFF
TGTGCCCCCTCGGCCCAAGGACAGGCCAACAATGAGCAGTTCTTC
>TRBJ1-4|TRBD1|TRBV5-6|NA
CASSLRTGQRSNEKLFF
TGTGCCAGCAGCCTGCGGACAGGGCAGCGTAGTAATGAAAAACTGTTTTTT
>TRBJ2-5|TRBD1|TRBV7-9|NA
CASSRLNILDRGETQYF
TGTGCCAGCAGCCGCCTAAATATATTGGACAGGGGTGAGACCCAGTACTTC
>TRBJ2-5|NA|TRBV7-9|NA
CASSVWDSKETQYF
TGTGCCAGCAGCGTTTGGGACTCCAAAGAGACCCAGTACTTC
>TRBJ2-7|TRBD2|TRBV5-4|NA
CASSPGGPPSYEQYF
TGTGCCAGCAGCCCGGGGGGGCCACCTTCCTACGAGCAGTACTTC
>TRBJ2-2|TRBD1|TRBV5-5|NA
CASSLSGQGLPGELFF
TGTGCCAGCAGCTTGTCGGGACAGGGTTTACCCGGGGAGCTGTTTTTT
>TRBJ1-2|NA|TRBV5-1|NA
CASSARDIITTNYGYTF
TGCGCCAGCAGCGCCCGGGACATAATAACGACTAACTATGGCTACACCTTC
>TRBJ1-1|NA|TRBV29-1|once
CSVEEGMNTEAFF
TGCAGCGTTGAAGAGGGCATGAACACTGAAGCTTTCTTT
>TRBJ1-2|NA|TRBV20-1|NA
CSASSSYGYTF
TGCAGTGCTAGCAGCAGCTATGGCTACACCTTC
>TRBJ1-4|NA|TRBV4-3|NA
CASSPTGWEAEKLFF
TGCGCCAGCAGCCCTACAGGGTGGGAAGCTGAAAAACTGTTTTTT
>TRBJ2-7|NA|TRBV6-5|NA
CASSKQGYEQYF
TGTGCCAGCAGTAAACAGGGTTACGAGCAGTACTTC
>TRBJ1-3|NA|TRBV5-6|NA
CASSLTISAGNTIYF
TGTGCCAGCAGCCTTACGATATCTGCGGGAAACACCATATATTTT
>TRBJ1-1|NA|TRBV7-2|NA
CASSQQPGVTQAFF
TGTGCCAGCAGCCAACAACCAGGGGTCACCCAAGCTTTCTTT
>TRBJ2-1|TRBD2|TRBV12-5|NA
CASGLAKLARSYNEQFF
TGTGCTAGTGGTTTGGCAAAACTAGCGCGCTCCTACAATGAGCAGTTCTTC
>TRBJ1-1|NA|TRBV11-3|NA
CASSHTRQFPEAFF
TGTGCCAGCAGCCATACTCGACAGTTCCCTGAAGCTTTCTTT
>TRBJ2-7|TRBD1|TRBV6-5|NA
CASSRGTGGFEQYF
TGTGCCAGCAGTAGAGGGACAGGGGGCTTCGAGCAGTACTTC
>TRBJ2-3|NA|TRBV7-6|NA
CASSLRDTQYF
TGTGCCAGCAGCTTAAGAGATACGCAGTATTTT
>TRBJ1-1|NA|TRBV7-2|NA
CASSLRTRVVTEAFF
TGTGCCAGCAGCCTCCGGACCAGAGTAGTAACTGAAGCTTTCTTT
>TRBJ2-2|NA|TRBV2|NA
CASSEVGGANTGELFF
TGTGCCAGCAGTGAAGTAGGGGGGGCAAACACCGGGGAGCTGTTTTTT
>TRBJ1-3|NA|TRBV5-6|NA
CASSLLSLGNRGTGNTIYF
TGTGCCAGCAGCTTGCTCTCGTTGGGGAACAGAGGGACTGGAAACACCATATATTTT
>TRBJ2-1|TRBD1|TRBV19|NA
CASSIPGQGLKQFF
TGTGCCAGTAGTATACCGGGACAGGGGCTTAAGCAGTTCTTC
>TRBJ1-1|NA|TRBV18|NA
CASSPFPGAKLNTEAFF
TGTGCCAGCTCACCATTCCCGGGGGCTAAGTTGAACACTGAAGCTTTCTTT
>TRBJ1-4|NA|TRBV5-1|once
CASSLVQGGEKLFF
TGCGCCAGCAGCTTGGTGCAGGGTGGAGAAAAACTGTTTTTT
>TRBJ1-5|TRBD1|TRBV10-3|NA
CAISESSVYGNRGNQPQHF
TGTGCCATCAGTGAGTCGAGTGTCTACGGTAACAGGGGAAATCAGCCCCAGCATTTT
>TRBJ2-1|NA|TRBV30|NA
CAWSVKFGRAGRKFF
TGTGCCTGGAGTGTAAAGTTTGGCCGGGCAGGTCGAAAGTTCTTC
>TRBJ1-1|NA|TRBV5-1|NA
CASSLVSGAMNTEAFF
TGCGCCAGCAGCTTGGTCTCAGGGGCTATGAACACTGAAGCTTTCTTT
>TRBJ2-3|TRBD2|TRBV18|NA
CASSPRTSGGDTQYF
TGTGCCAGCTCGCCTCGGACTAGCGGGGGGGATACGCAGTATTTT
>TRBJ2-7|NA|TRBV7-9|NA
CASSLIKTYEQYF
TGTGCCAGCAGCTTAATCAAGACCTACGAGCAGTACTTC
>TRBJ2-1|NA|TRBV11-3|NA
CASSLVGNSGSYNEQFF
TGTGCCAGCAGCTTAGTGGGGAACAGCGGGTCATATAATGAGCAGTTCTTC
>TRBJ1-3|NA|TRBV6-5|once
CASSVEALSGNTIYF
TGTGCCAGCAGTGTGGAGGCTCTCTCTGGAAACACCATATATTTT
>TRBJ2-7|TRBD2|TRBV6-6|NA
CASSYRTSGGAEQYF
TGTGCCAGCAGTTACCGGACTAGCGGGGGAGCCGAGCAGTACTTC
>TRBJ2-1|TRBD2|TRBV4-2|NA
CASSQDRGGRSSYNEQFF
TGTGCCAGCAGCCAAGATCGGGGCGGGAGGTCCTCGTACAATGAGCAGTTCTTC
>TRBJ2-3|NA|TRBV5-1|NA
CASSLEGTDTQYF
TGCGCCAGCAGCTTGGAGGGCACAGATACGCAGTATTTT
>TRBJ2-3|TRBD2|TRBV7-8|NA
CASSLKRDYDSNTDTQYF
TGTGCCAGCAGTTTGAAGAGGGACTATGACTCGAACACAGATACGCAGTATTTT
>TRBJ1-6|TRBD1|TRBV4-3|NA
CASSLLPGQGNSPLHF
TGCGCCAGCAGCCTCCTACCGGGACAGGGGAATTCACCCCTCCACTTT
>TRBJ2-7|NA|TRBV7-2|NA
CASSHVGTQQYF
TGTGCCAGCAGCCACGTTGGGACACAACAGTACTTC
>TRBJ1-4|NA|TRBV6-4|once
CASSDSLSGEIGEKLFF
TGTGCCAGCAGTGACTCGTTATCAGGGGAGATAGGTGAAAAACTGTTTTTT